This T cell receptor (beta chain) was captured by sequencing in a study of T-cell reconstitution after alpha-beta-depleted transplantation in children. Preparation of the TCRbeta library involved a method that used unique molecular identifiers. One entry per CDR3 protein, called by TCRdb with MiXCR from the PCR reads. Of about 610,000 distinct CDR3 sequences listed, about 10% are singletons. This clonotype was observed at least ten times. The V end was cut by 3 bases, the J end by 2 bases, with 11 bases between. The CDR3 covers 13 residues. The V gene's germline CDR1 is SQVTM and CDR2 ANQGSEA. The source material was PBMCs from the stem cell graft donor, sampled from the stem cell graft. This clonotype originated in a human donor who donated a stem cell graft to a child with acute myeloid leukemia. The gene calls are TRBV29-1 and TRBJ2-7; D is perhaps TRBD2 (5 bases). CDR3 sequence reads: CSVDRGFPYEQYF. The CDR3 region has the DNA TGCAGCGTTGATAGAGGGTTTCCCTACGAGCAGTACTTC.